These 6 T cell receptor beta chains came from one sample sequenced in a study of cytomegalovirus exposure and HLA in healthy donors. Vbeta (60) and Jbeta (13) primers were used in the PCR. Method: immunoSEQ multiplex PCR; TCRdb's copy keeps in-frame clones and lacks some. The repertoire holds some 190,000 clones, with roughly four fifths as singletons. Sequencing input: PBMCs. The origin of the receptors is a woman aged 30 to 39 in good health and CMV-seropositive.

The CDR3 sequence: CASSSRTGGYQETQYF. The CDR3 bases are TGTGCCAGCAGCTCTAGGACAGGGGGGTACCAAGAGACCCAGTACTTC. The V and J genes are TRBV7-9 and TRBJ2-5, with 10 bases aligning to TRBD1. The CDR3 contains 16 residues. Germline V gene sequence: CDR1 SEHNR, CDR2 FQNEAQ (reference sequence). With 4 bases clipped from V and 0 bases from J, the junction kept 5 bases outside the gene matches. The variable domain in full, completed from reference TRBV7-9 and TRBJ2-5, reads DTGVSQNPRHKITKRGQNVTFRCDPISEHNRLYWYRQTLGQGPEFLTYFQNEAQLEKSRLLSDRFSAERPKGSFSTLEIQRTEQGDSAMYLCASSSRTGGYQETQYFGPGTRLLVL.

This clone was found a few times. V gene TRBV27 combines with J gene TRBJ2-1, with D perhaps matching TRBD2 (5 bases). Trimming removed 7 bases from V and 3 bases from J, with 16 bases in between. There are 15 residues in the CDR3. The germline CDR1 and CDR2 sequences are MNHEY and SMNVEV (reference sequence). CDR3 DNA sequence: TGTGCCAGCAAAACGTACGGACTTATCTACAATGAGCAGTTCTTC. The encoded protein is CASKTYGLIYNEQFF.

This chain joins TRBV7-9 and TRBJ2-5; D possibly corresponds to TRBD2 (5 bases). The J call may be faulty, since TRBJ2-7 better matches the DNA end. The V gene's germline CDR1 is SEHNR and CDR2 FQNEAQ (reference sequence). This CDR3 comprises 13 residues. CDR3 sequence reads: CASSHPLVYEQYF. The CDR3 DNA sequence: TGTGCCAGCAGCCACCCACTAGTGTACGAGCAGTACTTC.

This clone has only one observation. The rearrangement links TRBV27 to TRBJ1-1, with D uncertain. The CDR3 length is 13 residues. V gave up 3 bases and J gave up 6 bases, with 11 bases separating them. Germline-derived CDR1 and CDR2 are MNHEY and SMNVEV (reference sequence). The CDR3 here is CASSLGSGSEAFF. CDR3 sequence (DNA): TGTGCCAGCAGTTTGGGGAGCGGCTCTGAAGCTTTCTTT.

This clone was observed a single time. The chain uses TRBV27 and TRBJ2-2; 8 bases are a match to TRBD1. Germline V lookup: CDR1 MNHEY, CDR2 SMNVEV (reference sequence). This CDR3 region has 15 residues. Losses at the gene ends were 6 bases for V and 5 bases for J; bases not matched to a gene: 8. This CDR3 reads CASSSRQGATGELFF. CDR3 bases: TGTGCCAGCAGCTCTAGGCAGGGGGCGACCGGGGAGCTGTTTTTT.

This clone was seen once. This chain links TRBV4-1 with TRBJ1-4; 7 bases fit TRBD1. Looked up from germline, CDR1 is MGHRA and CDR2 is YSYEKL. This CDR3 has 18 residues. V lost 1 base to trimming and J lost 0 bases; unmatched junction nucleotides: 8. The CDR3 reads CASSQVDRFFSTNEKLFF. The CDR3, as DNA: TGCGCCAGCAGCCAAGTGGACAGGTTTTTTTCAACTAATGAAAAACTGTTTTTT.